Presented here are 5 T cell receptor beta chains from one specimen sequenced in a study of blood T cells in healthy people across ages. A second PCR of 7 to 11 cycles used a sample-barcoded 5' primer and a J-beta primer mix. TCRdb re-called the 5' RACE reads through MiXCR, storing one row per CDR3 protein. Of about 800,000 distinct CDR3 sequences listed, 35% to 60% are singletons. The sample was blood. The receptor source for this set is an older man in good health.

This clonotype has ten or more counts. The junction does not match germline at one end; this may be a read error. The CDR3 coding sequence is TGTGCCAGCAGCTTAGGGCAGGGGGGGGAGACCCAGTACTTC. It yields the protein CASSLGQGGETQYF. The rearrangement joins TRBV5-1 to TRBJ2-5; D is possibly TRBD1 or TRBD2 (7 bases each). The germline V gene encodes CDR1 SGHRS and CDR2 YFSETQ. The CDR3 is 14 amino acids.

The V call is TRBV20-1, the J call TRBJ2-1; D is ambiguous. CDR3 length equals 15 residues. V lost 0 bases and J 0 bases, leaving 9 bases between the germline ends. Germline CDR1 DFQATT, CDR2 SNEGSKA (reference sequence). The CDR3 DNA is TGCAGTGCTAGAGATAGTAGCTACTCCTACAATGAGCAGTTCTTC. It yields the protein CSARDSSYSYNEQFF.

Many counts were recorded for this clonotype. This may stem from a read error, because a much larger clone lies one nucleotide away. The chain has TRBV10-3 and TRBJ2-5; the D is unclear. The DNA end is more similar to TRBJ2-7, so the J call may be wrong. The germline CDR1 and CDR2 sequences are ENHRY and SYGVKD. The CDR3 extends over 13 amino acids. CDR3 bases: TGTGCCATCAGTGAATTGGTAGGTGGCGAGCAGTACTTC. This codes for CAISELVGGEQYF.

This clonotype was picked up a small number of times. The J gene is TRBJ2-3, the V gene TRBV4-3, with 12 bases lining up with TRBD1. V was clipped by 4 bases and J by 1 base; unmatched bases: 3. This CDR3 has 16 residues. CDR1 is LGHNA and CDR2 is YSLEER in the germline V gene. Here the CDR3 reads CASSRGQGAGTDTQYF. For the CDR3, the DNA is TGCGCCAGCAGCCGGGGACAGGGGGCAGGCACAGATACGCAGTATTTT.

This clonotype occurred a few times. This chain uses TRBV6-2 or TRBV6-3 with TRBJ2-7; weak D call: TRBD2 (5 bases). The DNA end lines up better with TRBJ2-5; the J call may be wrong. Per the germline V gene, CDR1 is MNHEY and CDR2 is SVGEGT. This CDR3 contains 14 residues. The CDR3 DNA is TGTGCCAGCAGTTACCGAACTAGAGGAGAGACCCAGTACTTC. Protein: CASSYRTRGETQYF.